The TCR beta chain under discussion was sequenced for a study of regulatory T cells in long-lasting Graves disease. Assembly of TCR beta libraries relied on iRepertoire HTBI primers together with Arm-PCR of CDR3 regions. Under the authors' procedure: The samples yielded about 63 TRBV and around 15 TRBJ segments. Each CDR3 protein gets one entry after TCRdb re-called the multiplex PCR reads with MiXCR. TCRdb's processing, not the authors', yielded these V and J calls. This table holds hundreds of thousands of distinct CDR3 sequences, 15% to 20% found once. This clonotype has just a few counts. The CDR3 is 12 amino acids. Per germline, CDR1 MDHEN and CDR2 SYDVKM. The V and J ends lost 5 bases and 7 bases respectively, with 12 bases between them. Time point denoted: newly diagnosed GD, antithyroid drugs for less than 3 months. Scientists built the TCR library using RNA that was extracted from PBMCs. This same sample was also taken into another study, of T cells in Graves' hyperthyroidism and ophthalmopathy.

The receptor's source is a woman younger than 45 with Graves disease. The material sequenced was peripheral blood mononuclear cells (PBMCs), taken at new diagnosis, from a patient treated with antithyroid drugs. The chain links TRBV28 to TRBJ2-7; D is possibly TRBD1 or TRBD2 (6 bases each). The CDR3 sequence is CASSVGGREQYF. The DNA of the CDR3 is TGTGCCAGCAGTGTAGGGGGGAGAGAGCAGTACTTC.